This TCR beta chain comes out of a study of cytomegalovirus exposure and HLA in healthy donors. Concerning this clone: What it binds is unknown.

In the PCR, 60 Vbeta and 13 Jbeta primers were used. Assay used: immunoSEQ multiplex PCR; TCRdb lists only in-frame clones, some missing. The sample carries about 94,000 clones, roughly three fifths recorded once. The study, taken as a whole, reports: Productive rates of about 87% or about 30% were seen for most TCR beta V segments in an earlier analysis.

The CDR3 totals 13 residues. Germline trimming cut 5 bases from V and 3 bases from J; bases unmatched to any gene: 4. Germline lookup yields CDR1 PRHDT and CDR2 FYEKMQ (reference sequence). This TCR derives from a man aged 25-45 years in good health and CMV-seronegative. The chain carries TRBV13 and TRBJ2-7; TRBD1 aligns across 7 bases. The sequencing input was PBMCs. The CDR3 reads CASSPGQVYEQYF. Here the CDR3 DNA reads TGTGCCAGCAGCCCCGGACAGGTCTACGAGCAGTACTTC.